What follows are 19 T cell receptor beta chains derived from one specimen sequenced in a study of blood T cell repertoires in COVID-19. Using immunoSEQ multiplex PCR, the repertoire was profiled, and TCRdb retains in-frame clones only, with some absent. The sample includes around 100,000 clones, about three quarters of them seen just once. Material for sequencing was peripheral blood. The source is a man at least 80 years old with acute or convalescent COVID-19.

The J gene is TRBJ2-1, the V gene TRBV7-2, with TRBD1 matching 7 bases. This CDR3 has 13 residues. Trimming at V came to 4 bases and at J to 10 bases, leaving 7 bases not matched to a gene. Germline values: CDR1 SGHTA, CDR2 FQGNSA. The CDR3, as DNA: TGTGCCAGCAGCTCAGACAGGGTAAGCGAGCAGTTCTTC. Amino acid sequence: CASSSDRVSEQFF.

J is TRBJ2-5 and V is TRBV14; the D gene is possibly TRBD2 (6 bases). Trimming cost V 4 bases and J 1 base, with 13 bases left between them. This CDR3 has 15 amino acids. Germline CDR1 SGHDN, CDR2 FVKESK. The CDR3 spells CASSRRPTSQETQYF. Here the CDR3 DNA reads TGTGCCAGCAGCCGTAGGCCGACTAGCCAAGAGACCCAGTACTTC.

This clone was detected only once. V and J are TRBV5-1 and TRBJ2-7, with TRBD1 as a possible D gene (6 bases). This CDR3 contains 16 residues. V lost 4 bases, J lost 0 bases, and 17 bases lay in between. Germline-derived CDR1 and CDR2 are SGHRS and YFSETQ. In DNA form, the CDR3 reads TGCGCCAGCAGCACCTCGACAGGTTCCAGCTCCTACGAGCAGTACTTC. This gives the protein CASSTSTGSSSYEQYF.

This clone was seen only once. V usage is TRBV7-2 and J usage is TRBJ1-6, with D maybe TRBD1 (5 bases). CDR1 is SGHTA and CDR2 is FQGNSA in the germline V gene. The V end was cut by 1 base, the J end by 13 bases, with 11 bases between. This CDR3 region has 13 residues. The CDR3 spells CASSLEGRGPLHF. The DNA for the CDR3 is TGTGCCAGCAGCTTAGAGGGGCGGGGGCCCCTCCACTTT. The full variable domain, in which reference TRBV7-2 and TRBJ1-6 provide the parts outside the CDR3, is GAGVSQSPSNKVTEKGKDVELRCDPISGHTALYWYRQSLGQGLEFLIYFQGNSAPDKSGLPSDRFSAERTGGSVSTLTIQRTQQEDSAVYLCASSLEGRGPLHFGNGTRLTVT.

This chain links TRBV5-5 with TRBJ2-1, with 8 bases matching TRBD1. The CDR3 runs to 15 residues. CDR1 and CDR2 (germline): SGHKS, YYEKEE (reference sequence). J gave up 3 bases and V 3 bases, and 5 bases lay outside the gene matches. CDR3 in DNA: TGTGCCAGCAGCTCGACAGGGGCGCACTACAATGAGCAGTTCTTC. As protein: CASSSTGAHYNEQFF.

This chain connects TRBV11-2 to TRBJ2-7; TRBD2 matches at 9 bases. The V segment lost 6 bases and the J segment 4 bases; nucleotides outside the gene matches: 10. Per germline, CDR1 SGHAT and CDR2 FQNNGV. The CDR3 spans 15 residues. This CDR3 is CASRYSNLAGYEQYF. The DNA for the CDR3 is TGTGCCAGCAGGTACAGCAACCTAGCGGGATACGAGCAGTACTTC.

This clone was detected only a few times. The gene calls are TRBV7-9 and TRBJ1-5; D not resolved. The CDR3 sequence is 12 residues long. The V gene lost 5 bases and the J gene lost 5 bases, with 7 bases spanning the gap. The germline gives CDR1 SEHNR, CDR2 FQNEAQ (reference sequence). The CDR3 DNA follows: TGTGCCAGCAGCGACTTAGATCAGCCCCAGCATTTT. This translates into CASSDLDQPQHF.

The V gene is TRBV3-1 (or the pseudogene TRBV3-2), the J gene TRBJ2-1; D possibly corresponds to TRBD1 (6 bases). The germline CDR1 and CDR2 sequences are LGHDT and YNNKEL (reference sequence). V was trimmed by 0 bases and J by 7 bases, leaving 13 bases between them. The length of the CDR3 is 15 residues. The CDR3 reads CASSQDSGVPNEQFF. The CDR3 DNA reads as TGTGCCAGCAGCCAAGATTCAGGGGTCCCGAATGAGCAGTTCTTC.

The chain uses TRBV5-4 and TRBJ2-1; TRBD2 agrees at 7 bases. The CDR3 has 14 residues. Per the germline V gene, CDR1 is SGHNT and CDR2 is YYREEE (reference sequence). Unmatched junction bases numbered 1, after V lost 0 bases and J lost 4 bases. The CDR3 reads CASSLEAGYNEQFF. The CDR3, as DNA: TGTGCCAGCAGCTTGGAAGCGGGGTACAATGAGCAGTTCTTC.

V and J are TRBV7-2 and TRBJ2-7, with TRBD2 matching 10 bases. This CDR3 has 16 residues. The J segment lost 4 bases and the V segment lost 5 bases, leaving 11 bases of the junction unmatched. Germline CDR1 SGHTA, CDR2 FQGNSA. Here the CDR3 reads CASSRDSGRMPYEQYF. The CDR3 bases are TGTGCCAGCAGCAGAGATAGCGGGAGGATGCCTTACGAGCAGTACTTC.

V and J are TRBV20-1 and TRBJ2-2; 9 nucleotides line up with TRBD2. Per germline, CDR1 DFQATT and CDR2 SNEGSKA (reference sequence). The V gene end was trimmed by 3 bases and the J gene end by 5 bases; junction bases not matched to a gene: 7. CDR3 length: 15 amino acids. CDR3 region: CSASKAGGRTGELFF. The CDR3 DNA reads as TGCAGTGCTAGTAAGGCGGGAGGGCGGACCGGGGAGCTGTTTTTT.

The chain links TRBV11-3 to TRBJ1-3; D gene uncertain. The V and J ends lost 0 bases and 1 base respectively, with 13 bases between them. The germline CDR1 and CDR2 sequences are SGHNT and YENEEA. This CDR3 has 17 residues. CDR3 loop: CASSLDRERVSGNTIYF. CDR3 DNA: TGTGCCAGCAGCTTAGATAGGGAGCGGGTGTCTGGAAACACCATATATTTT.

V usage is TRBV6-2 or TRBV6-3 and J usage is TRBJ2-1; unclear D gene. V was shortened by 4 bases and J by 6 bases, with 7 bases between the two germline ends. The CDR3 is made up of 12 amino acids. CDR1 is MNHEY, CDR2 SVGEGT, per germline. Here the CDR3 DNA reads TGTGCCAGCAGTTCTCGGGTCAATGAGCAGTTCTTC. It is translated as CASSSRVNEQFF.

The chain couples TRBV12-3 or TRBV12-4 to TRBJ2-7; D gene unclear. The V and J ends lost 4 bases and 2 bases respectively, with 9 bases between them. The CDR3 runs to 13 residues. CDR3 sequence reads: CASSSDTTYEQYF. CDR3 bases: TGTGCCAGCAGTTCCGACACCACCTACGAGCAGTACTTC.

This chain links TRBV5-1 with TRBJ2-6, with 7 bases identical to TRBD1. V shed 5 bases and J 0 bases; nucleotides not matched to a gene: 2. CDR3 length: 15 residues. CDR1 and CDR2 (germline): SGHRS, YFSETQ. This chain's CDR3 is CASRQGSSGANVLTF. DNA of the CDR3: TGCGCCAGCAGACAGGGGAGCTCTGGGGCCAACGTCCTGACTTTC. Full variable domain (rest looked up from reference TRBV5-1 and TRBJ2-6): KAGVTQTPRYLIKTRGQQVTLSCSPISGHRSVSWYQQTPGQGLQFLFEYFSETQRNKGNFPGRFSGRQFSNSRSEMNVSTLELGDSALYLCASRQGSSGANVLTFGAGSRLTVL.

In its sample, this clone was seen a few times. The chain uses TRBV18 and TRBJ2-1; the D gene is possibly TRBD1 (6 bases). V dropped 4 bases and J dropped 8 bases, with 9 bases sitting between them. The CDR3 covers 12 residues. Germline CDR1 reads KGHSH; CDR2 reads LQKENI. The CDR3 DNA sequence: TGTGCCAGCTCACTAGGGGGTCATGAGCAGTTCTTC. Its protein is CASSLGGHEQFF.

This clone was seen more than once but under ten times. The chain couples TRBV11-3 to TRBJ2-3, with D tentatively TRBD1 (6 bases). This CDR3 comprises 13 residues. The V and J ends lost 0 bases and 9 bases respectively, with 10 bases between them. Germline CDR1 and CDR2: SGHNT and YENEEA. CDR3 sequence reads: CASSLDGTSTQYF. CDR3 sequence (DNA): TGTGCCAGCAGCTTAGATGGGACATCGACGCAGTATTTT.

This clone was picked up a small number of times. V gene TRBV9 combines with J gene TRBJ2-1; maybe TRBD2 (6 bases). Germline V gene data show CDR1 as SGDLS and CDR2 as YYNGEE. The CDR3 is 15 amino acids. V lost 0 bases and J 6 bases, leaving 13 bases between the germline ends. Here the CDR3 reads CASSVETRGGNEQFF. DNA of the CDR3: TGTGCCAGCAGCGTAGAGACTAGAGGCGGCAATGAGCAGTTCTTC.

The chain couples TRBV6-2 or TRBV6-3 to TRBJ2-7, with 9 bases identical to TRBD2. This CDR3 is 12 amino acids long. CDR1 MNHEY and CDR2 SVGEGT come from the germline V gene. The V and J ends lost 9 bases and 0 bases, in that order; junction bases with no gene match: 0. In DNA form, the CDR3 reads TGTGCCAGTAGCGGGAGCTCCTACGAGCAGTACTTC. As protein: CASSGSSYEQYF.